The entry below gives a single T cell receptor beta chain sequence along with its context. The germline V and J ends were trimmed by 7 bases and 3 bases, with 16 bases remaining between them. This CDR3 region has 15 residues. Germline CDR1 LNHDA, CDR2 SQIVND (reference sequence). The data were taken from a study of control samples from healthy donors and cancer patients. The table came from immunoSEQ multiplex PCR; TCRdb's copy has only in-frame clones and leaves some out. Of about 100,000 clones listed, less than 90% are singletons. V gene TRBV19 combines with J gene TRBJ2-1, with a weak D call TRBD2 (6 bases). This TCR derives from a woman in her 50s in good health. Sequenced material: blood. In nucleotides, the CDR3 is TGTGCCAGTACCGCGGGAATGGGGCGCTACAATGAGCAGTTCTTC. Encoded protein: CASTAGMGRYNEQFF.